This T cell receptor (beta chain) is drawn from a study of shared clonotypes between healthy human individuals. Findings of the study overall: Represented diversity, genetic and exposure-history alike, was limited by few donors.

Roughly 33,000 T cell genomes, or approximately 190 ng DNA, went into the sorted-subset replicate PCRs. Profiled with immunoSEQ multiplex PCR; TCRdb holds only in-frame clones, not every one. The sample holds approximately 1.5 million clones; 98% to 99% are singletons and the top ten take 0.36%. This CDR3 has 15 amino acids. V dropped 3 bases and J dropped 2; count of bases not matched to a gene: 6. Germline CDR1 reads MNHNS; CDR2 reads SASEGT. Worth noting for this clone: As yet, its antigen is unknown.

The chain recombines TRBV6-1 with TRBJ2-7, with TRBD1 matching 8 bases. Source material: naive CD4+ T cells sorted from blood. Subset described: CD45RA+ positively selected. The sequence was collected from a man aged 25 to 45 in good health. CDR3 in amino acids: CASSDWLQGAYEQYF. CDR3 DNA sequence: TGTGCCAGCAGTGATTGGTTACAGGGGGCCTACGAGCAGTACTTC.